Listed below are T cell receptor beta chains from one sample, sequenced in a study of vaccination and CD4 T cells after COVID-19. Using its own MiXCR run on the PCR reads, TCRdb lists one record per CDR3 protein. Of tens of thousands of distinct CDR3 sequences in the sample, less than 75% were seen once. Sequencing used CD4+ T cells from blood, obtained before SARS-CoV-2 vaccination. The receptors stem from a human donor who had recovered from COVID-19. Both conserved end residues are part of each CDR3. Fields, in order: V gene, J gene, clone size, D gene, CDR3 DNA, CDR3 protein. D genes are given only for firm matches. Expanded clones are given a class, and other clones once, few, many or no size at all.

TRBV19,TRBJ2-5,-,-,TGTGCCAGTAGTAAGGGGGATGTGGGAGAGACCCAGTACTTC,CASSKGDVGETQYF
TRBV4-3,TRBJ1-5,-,-,TGCGCCAGCAGCCAAGAGGGATATAGCAATCAGCCCCAGCATTTT,CASSQEGYSNQPQHF
TRBV7-8,TRBJ1-2,few,-,TGTGCCAGCAGCTTAGGGGCAGGGGCGGCCTATGGCTACACCTTC,CASSLGAGAAYGYTF
TRBV24-1,TRBJ2-7,few,TRBD1,TGTGCCACCAGTGACCCCGGGACAGGGGGCGCGGGGCAGTACTTC,CATSDPGTGGAGQYF
TRBV28,TRBJ1-2,-,-,TGTGCCAGCAGACGACCTCGCGGCCTCTATGGCTACACCTTC,CASRRPRGLYGYTF
TRBV19,TRBJ2-5,-,-,TGTGCCAGTAGCTTGGCGGGTGTGGGGGCCGGGGAGACCCAGTACTTC,CASSLAGVGAGETQYF
TRBV7-9,TRBJ1-2,-,-,TGTGCCAGCAGCCTCGACAGCAATTTTTCTAGCTACACCTTC,CASSLDSNFSSYTF
TRBV20-1,TRBJ2-1,-,TRBD2,TGCAGTGCTAGAGATCACCTAGCGGGAGCTTACAATGAGCAGTTCTTC,CSARDHLAGAYNEQFF
TRBV20-1,TRBJ1-1,-,-,TGCAGTGCAGCCGTGGAAGTCGGGGACACTGAAGCTTTCTTT,CSAAVEVGDTEAFF
TRBV27,TRBJ2-7,few,-,TGTGCCAGCAGCCAGGATACCAGGGGTACAGGCGTGTTC,CASSQDTRGTGVF
TRBV20-1,TRBJ2-2,-,TRBD2,TGCAGTGCTAGTGATCCTAGCGGGAGGGCAACCGGGGAGCTGTTTTTT,CSASDPSGRATGELFF
TRBV6-2/TRBV6-3,TRBJ2-5,-,TRBD1,TGTGCCAGCAGTCCCTCCATCCGACAGGGCCAAGAGACCCAGTACTTC,CASSPSIRQGQETQYF
TRBV11-3,TRBJ2-2,-,-,TGTGCCAGCAGCTTAAACCCCGGGGAGCTGTTTTTT,CASSLNPGELFF
TRBV5-6,TRBJ2-1,-,-,TGTGCCAGCAGCTTACGAGTTCATGAGCAGTTCTTC,CASSLRVHEQFF
TRBV6-4,TRBJ2-2,few,TRBD1,TGTGCCAGCAGTGATGGGACAGACAGCGGGGAGCTGTTTTTT,CASSDGTDSGELFF
TRBV6-4,TRBJ2-7,-,-,TGTGCCAGCAGTATGGACAGAAGCTCCTACGAGCAGTACTTC,CASSMDRSSYEQYF
TRBV6-2/TRBV6-3,TRBJ2-3,-,-,TGTGCCAGCAGTTATTGGAGGGAGCGAGTGAAAGATACGCAGTATTTT,CASSYWRERVKDTQYF
TRBV6-5,TRBJ2-7,-,-,TGTGCCAGCAGTTCTCATAGTCACGAGCAGTACTTC,CASSSHSHEQYF
TRBV15,TRBJ2-5,-,TRBD2,TGTGCCACCTCAACTAGCGGGAGAAGGGAGACCCAGTACTTC,CATSTSGRRETQYF
TRBV29-1,TRBJ2-3,-,TRBD2,TGCAGCGTTGAAGAGGTCAAGGGACTAGGTAGCACAGATACGCAGTATTTT,CSVEEVKGLGSTDTQYF
TRBV5-1,TRBJ2-7,-,-,TGCGCCAGCGGATCTGACGCCGAGCAGTACTTC,CASGSDAEQYF
TRBV7-2,TRBJ2-2,-,-,TGTGCCAGCAGCTTAGGGGGTACTAGGGAGTGGTCCGGGGAGCTGTTTTTT,CASSLGGTREWSGELFF
TRBV10-3,TRBJ2-7,-,TRBD2,TGTGCCATCAGTGACGCGCAGGGAGGGGACGAGCAGTACTTC,CAISDAQGGDEQYF
TRBV14,TRBJ2-5,few,TRBD2,TGTGCCAGCAGCCGAACGGCGGGGGATTCAGAGACCCAGTACTTC,CASSRTAGDSETQYF
TRBV6-5,TRBJ2-7,-,TRBD1,TGTGCCAGCAGTTCATCGGACAGGGCGGACTACGAGCAGTACTTC,CASSSSDRADYEQYF
TRBV27,TRBJ2-3,-,TRBD2,TGTGCCAGCAGTACCCTTCGACTAGCGGGAGCCCCAGATACGCAGTATTTT,CASSTLRLAGAPDTQYF
TRBV7-7,TRBJ2-5,-,TRBD2,TGTGCCAGCAGCTCGGGACTAGCGGGAGCAGAGACCCAGTACTTC,CASSSGLAGAETQYF
TRBV7-8,TRBJ2-6,few,-,TGTGCCAGCAGCTTAGACAGGCCCCGCTCTGGGGCCAACGTCCTGACTTTC,CASSLDRPRSGANVLTF
TRBV7-9,TRBJ1-1,few,TRBD1,TGTGCCAGCAGCTTACTGGGACAGCGAAACACTGAAGCTTTCTTT,CASSLLGQRNTEAFF
TRBV12-3/TRBV12-4,TRBJ2-7,-,TRBD2,TGTGCCAGCGGACTAGCGGGAGGTCTCTCCTACGAGCAGTACTTC,CASGLAGGLSYEQYF
TRBV6-2/TRBV6-3,TRBJ2-2,-,-,TGTGCCAGCACCCACCCCAGACGGGGGAACACCGGGGAGCTGTTTTTT,CASTHPRRGNTGELFF
TRBV7-2,TRBJ2-3,few,-,TGTGCCAGCAGATTAGACAGAACAGATACGCAGTATTTT,CASRLDRTDTQYF
TRBV6-1,TRBJ2-5,few,-,TGTGCCAGCAGTAGGAGCCTTGAGACCCAGTACTTC,CASSRSLETQYF
TRBV6-2/TRBV6-3,TRBJ1-5,-,TRBD1,TGTGCCAGCAGTTACTCGAGGCAGGGGGCTGAACAGCCCCGGCATTTT,CASSYSRQGAEQPRHF
TRBV20-1,TRBJ2-1,-,TRBD1,TGCAGTGGGGACAGGCCTTACAATGAGCAGTTCTTC,CSGDRPYNEQFF
TRBV6-1,TRBJ1-1,once,-,TGTGCCAGCTACCCCCGACGGACCGCCCCACGTATGAACACTGAAGCTTTCTTT,CASYPRRTAPRMNTEAFF
TRBV7-9,TRBJ1-3,-,-,TGTGCCAGCAGCCTCACAGGGAGTCCTGGAAACACCATATATTTT,CASSLTGSPGNTIYF
TRBV10-1,TRBJ2-1,-,TRBD2,TGCGCCAGCAAGCCGGGACTAGCGGGAGGACCTAGCTCCTACAATGAGCAGTTCTTC,CASKPGLAGGPSSYNEQFF
TRBV6-1,TRBJ2-7,-,-,TGTGCCAGCAGTCAGGGGCTATACGAGCAGTACTTC,CASSQGLYEQYF
TRBV6-1,TRBJ1-5,-,-,TGTGCCAGCAGAGTGACAGGAGGGGATCAGCCCCAGCATTTT,CASRVTGGDQPQHF
TRBV15,TRBJ2-3,-,-,TGTGCCACCAGCAGAGCGAGGGGACGAGGCACAGATACGCAGTATTTT,CATSRARGRGTDTQYF
TRBV14,TRBJ2-1,-,TRBD1,TGTGCCAGCAGCCAATGGCCGGGACAGGGTAACAATGAGCAGTTCTTC,CASSQWPGQGNNEQFF
TRBV2,TRBJ2-6,few,-,TGTGCCAGCAGTGAAGCGCGGGTAGCCGGGGCCAACGTCCTGACTTTC,CASSEARVAGANVLTF
TRBV6-1,TRBJ1-5,-,-,TGTGCCAGCAGCGCATCGACGGGCCAGCCCCAGCATTTT,CASSASTGQPQHF
TRBV28,TRBJ2-7,-,-,TGTGCCACCCGAGACCTCTCCTACGAGCAGTACTTC,CATRDLSYEQYF
TRBV11-1,TRBJ2-7,-,TRBD1,TGTGCCAGCAGCGGACAGGGACGAGAGCAGTACTTC,CASSGQGREQYF
TRBV2,TRBJ2-3,-,-,TGTGCCAGCAGGGTGTCTAGCACAGATACGCAGTATTTT,CASRVSSTDTQYF
TRBV6-1,TRBJ2-1,-,TRBD2,TGTGCCAGCAGTGAAGCGGCTAGCGGGAGTTATCATGAGCAGTTCTTC,CASSEAASGSYHEQFF
TRBV20-1,TRBJ1-2,-,-,TGCAGTGCTAGGGCGGGACGTCGGAACTATGGCTACACCTTC,CSARAGRRNYGYTF
TRBV2,TRBJ2-5,few,TRBD2,TGTGCCAGCAGTTGGCAGTTGGCGGGAGGGGGCCAAGAGACCCAGTACTTC,CASSWQLAGGGQETQYF
TRBV2,TRBJ2-1,-,-,TGTGCCAGCAGTCCCCGCACTGAGCAGTTCTTC,CASSPRTEQFF
TRBV11-3,TRBJ1-5,-,-,TGTGCCAGCAGCTTAGGACCCTCGGCTACTTCGGGGACGGATCAGCCCCAGCATTTT,CASSLGPSATSGTDQPQHF
TRBV20-1,TRBJ1-2,-,TRBD1,TGCAGTGTGGGAGAGTCTACAGGGGGCGGAGGCTACACCTTC,CSVGESTGGGGYTF
TRBV11-2,TRBJ2-3,-,-,TGTGCCAGCAGCTTTGAGGGGGCAGATACGCAGTATTTT,CASSFEGADTQYF
TRBV7-6,TRBJ2-3,-,-,TGTGCCAGCAGCTCCCCGGTCTCTAGCACAGATACGCAGTATTTT,CASSSPVSSTDTQYF